These 3 T cell receptor beta chains came from one sample sequenced in a study of blood T cells in healthy people across ages. Primed by a sample-barcoded 5' primer and a J-beta primer mix, a second PCR proceeded for about 6 to 11 cycles. TCRdb itself ran the 5' RACE reads through MiXCR, one entry per CDR3 protein. Of about 640,000 distinct CDR3 sequences listed, roughly 50% are singletons. Material for sequencing was blood. These receptors were obtained from a man between 60 and 70 years old in good health.

This chain links TRBV20-1 with TRBJ1-4; D remains unclear. The CDR3 runs to 15 residues. Germline assignment: CDR1 DFQATT and CDR2 SNEGSKA (reference sequence). V was trimmed by 4 bases and J by 0 bases, leaving 12 bases between them. The CDR3, as DNA: TGCAGTGCTAAAGGGTCAGCAGCAACTAATGAAAAACTGTTTTTT. It encodes CSAKGSAATNEKLFF.

The rearrangement links TRBV2 to TRBJ2-7; D perhaps matches TRBD1 (6 bases). The J call may be incorrect, as the DNA end agrees better with TRBJ2-5. Germline-derived CDR1 and CDR2 are SNHLY and FYNNEI. The CDR3 is 14 residues long. CDR3 loop: CASSLGQEMETQYF. As DNA, the CDR3 is TGTGCCAGCAGCCTGGGACAAGAGATGGAGACCCAGTACTTC.

The chain uses TRBV20-1 and TRBJ2-5; 14 bases fit TRBD2. CDR3 length equals 17 residues. Per the germline V gene, CDR1 is DFQATT and CDR2 is SNEGSKA (reference sequence). The ends lost 8 bases at V and 2 bases at J; junction bases unmatched: 13. The CDR3: CSLSGTSGGLGQETQYF. The CDR3, as DNA: TGCAGTCTCTCCGGGACTAGCGGGGGCCTTGGGCAAGAGACCCAGTACTTC.